This T cell receptor (beta chain) was recovered during a study of cytomegalovirus exposure and HLA in healthy donors. The assay was immunoSEQ multiplex PCR, and TCRdb's table has in-frame clones only and misses some. The repertoire holds roughly 50,000 clones, with around nine tenths as singletons. The sequenced sample consisted of PBMCs. This receptor was identified in a woman aged 18-35 years in good health and CMV-seropositive.

CDR3 protein: CASTQEPAGGYTF. CDR3 DNA: TGTGCCAGTACTCAGGAACCCGCGGGGGGCTACACCTTC. The V gene is TRBV19, the J gene TRBJ1-2; D remains unclear. Germline V lookup: CDR1 LNHDA, CDR2 SQIVND (reference sequence). The germline V and J ends were trimmed by 7 bases and 8 bases, with 17 bases remaining between them. The CDR3 loop spans 13 amino acids. Based on the CDR3 plus reference TRBV19 and TRBJ1-2, the full variable domain is DGGITQSPKYLFRKEGQNVTLSCEQNLNHDAMYWYRQDPGQGLRLIYYSQIVNDFQKGDIAEGYSVSREKKESFPLTVTSAQKNPTAFYLCASTQEPAGGYTFGSGTRLTVV.